The source of this T cell receptor (beta chain) is a study of blood T cells in healthy people across ages. Points from the study as a whole: With unsorted PBMCs, a conclusive comparison of naive versus antigen-experienced cells was not possible.

Using a J-beta primer mix together with a sample-barcoded 5' primer, a second PCR was run for roughly 7 to 11 cycles. Every single cDNA molecule received a tag from a template-switch adaptor with 12 random nucleotides. TCRdb passed the 5' RACE reads through MiXCR, listing each CDR3 protein once. The sample comprises approximately 1,700,000 distinct CDR3 sequences, about two fifths of which are singletons, and 23% rests with the top ten. V was pared by 1 base and J by 5 bases, with 8 bases of the junction left unmatched. Germline-derived CDR1 and CDR2 are LGHDT and YNNKEL (reference sequence). This CDR3 comprises 16 residues. In regard to this clonotype: Its antigen remains unidentified.

This TCR was recovered from a human donor in good health. The sample taken for sequencing was blood. V gene TRBV3-1 combines with J gene TRBJ2-1, with 7 bases that match TRBD2. This CDR3 is CASSQAWRETHNEQFF. CDR3 in DNA: TGTGCCAGCAGCCAAGCGTGGCGGGAGACGCACAATGAGCAGTTCTTC.